This T cell receptor beta chain originates from a study of cytomegalovirus exposure and HLA in healthy donors. PCR amplification relied on 60 Vbeta primers (plus 13 Jbeta primers). Measured with immunoSEQ multiplex PCR; TCRdb has only the in-frame clones, and not every one. The data show some 91,000 clones, more than 75% seen once. This clone was seen more than once but under ten times. The receptor comes from a man between 25 and 39 years old in good health and CMV-seropositive. The sequenced material came from PBMCs.

The CDR3 loop reads CASSRLRNTEAFF. The CDR3 coding sequence is TGTGCCAGCAGTCGACTCAGGAACACTGAAGCTTTCTTT. The chain carries TRBV27 and TRBJ1-1, with D unresolved. Germline loops: CDR1 MNHEY, CDR2 SMNVEV (reference sequence). V lost 5 bases and J 1 base, leaving 8 bases between the germline ends. CDR3 length: 13 residues.